Sequencing of this TCR beta chain was carried out in a study of T cell responses to AZD1222 COVID-19 vaccine. Assay: immunoSEQ multiplex PCR; the TCRdb copy retains only in-frame clones and omits some. The data show over 65,000 clones, about 78% seen once. The germline V gene encodes CDR1 SGHDT and CDR2 YYEEEE. V dropped 1 base and J dropped 4 bases, with 8 bases sitting between them. The length of the CDR3 is 13 residues. The sequenced sample was peripheral blood, obtained on day 0 of AZD1222 vaccination. The rearrangement uses TRBV5-6 and TRBJ2-5; D is possibly TRBD1 (6 bases). The source is an adult in good health. CDR3 coding DNA: TGTGCCAGCAGCTTGAGGGGGACAGAGACCCAGTACTTC. As protein: CASSLRGTETQYF.